This TCR beta chain is from a study of shared clonotypes between healthy human individuals. Study observations and caveats: Memory subsets had estimated richness that was generally smaller than that of naive subsets. In a handful of donors, about 5% of naive CD4 clonotypes appeared in common.

Replicate PCRs from sorted subsets contained around 200 ng DNA, which is around 29,000 T cell genomes. Sequencing used immunoSEQ multiplex PCR; TCRdb keeps in-frame clones, though not all of them. The sample carries about 2.4 million clones, approximately 94% recorded once. V shed 6 bases and J 4 bases; nucleotides not matched to a gene: 12. Germline V gene data show CDR1 as MNHEY and CDR2 as SVGAGI. The CDR3 runs 15 residues. HIV-negative, healthy adults without recent acute infections or vaccinations were the donors. Regarding this clone: Its antigen is unidentified.

The receptor comes from a man aged 18 to 29 in good health. Sequenced material: naive CD4+ T cells sorted from blood. Subset described: CD45RA+ positively selected. The J gene is TRBJ2-7, the V gene TRBV6-5, with 7 bases fitting TRBD1. CDR3 DNA: TGTGCCAGCAGGGCCCGACAGGGTTCTATATACGAGCAGTACTTC. This gives the protein CASRARQGSIYEQYF.